This passage covers 23 T cell receptor beta chains from one sample sequenced in a study of blood T cells in healthy people across ages. Through a sample-barcoded 5' primer and a J-beta primer mix, a second PCR was run for 7 to 11 cycles. TCRdb reanalysed the 5' RACE reads using MiXCR and keeps one entry per CDR3 protein. Among some 890,000 distinct CDR3 sequences listed, almost 30% were seen once. In addition, the sample was reused for a study of T cells of mothers and their children.

The source material was blood. The receptors were sampled from a woman aged 40 to 55 in good health.

This chain joins TRBV7-9 and TRBJ1-4, with D tentatively TRBD1 (6 bases). The V and J ends lost 6 bases and 0 bases respectively, with 17 bases between them. Germline V gives CDR1 SEHNR, CDR2 FQNEAQ (reference sequence). The CDR3 spans 17 residues. DNA for the CDR3: TGTGCCAGCAGTCTAAGGACGGGGGGCTCAACTAATGAAAAACTGTTTTTT. The encoded protein is CASSLRTGGSTNEKLFF.

The table lists this clonotype with many counts. The chain recombines TRBV7-2 with TRBJ2-3, with 10 positions matching TRBD2. Losses at the gene ends were 4 bases for V and 2 bases for J; bases not matched to a gene: 12. CDR1 SGHTA and CDR2 FQGNSA come from the germline V gene. The CDR3 is 18 amino acids. CDR3 DNA: TGTGCCAGCAGCTCCCGGGGTCTAGCGGGGGTTACCACAGATACGCAGTATTTT. Protein product: CASSSRGLAGVTTDTQYF.

This clonotype has a handful of counts. The rearrangement links TRBV3-1 to TRBJ2-7; no clear D gene. Trimming left V 0 bases short and J 6 bases short, with 18 bases between. The CDR3 covers 16 residues. The V gene's germline CDR1 is LGHDT and CDR2 YNNKEL (reference sequence). DNA for the CDR3: TGTGCCAGCAGCCAAGATTACCCTACCCAGTTCGGCGAGCAGTACTTC. This sequence encodes CASSQDYPTQFGEQYF.

This rearrangement joins TRBV12-3 or TRBV12-4 to TRBJ2-3; TRBD2 matches 8 bases. The CDR3 has 17 residues. V gave up 4 bases and J gave up 3 bases; unmatched junction bases: 12. CDR3 coding DNA: TGTGCCAGCAGTTCGGAGGAAGCGGGGGTGGAGACAGATACGCAGTATTTT. As protein: CASSSEEAGVETDTQYF.

This clonotype appeared a few times. The CDR3 region is CATREGGNTIYF. In DNA, the CDR3 is TGTGCCACCCGGGAGGGCGGAAACACCATATATTTT. This chain uses TRBV7-9 with TRBJ1-3; D gene uncertain. The V and J ends lost 10 bases and 4 bases respectively, with 11 bases between them. This CDR3 has 12 amino acids. The germline gives CDR1 SEHNR, CDR2 FQNEAQ (reference sequence).

At least ten counts were recorded for this clonotype. V gene TRBV24-1 combines with J gene TRBJ1-1; D uncertain. The CDR3 spans 11 residues. Trimming left V 9 bases short and J 5 bases short, with 9 bases between. Germline-derived CDR1 and CDR2 are KGHDR and SFDVKD. CDR3 region: CATGAGTEAFF. The CDR3 nucleotides are TGTGCCACCGGAGCTGGGACTGAAGCTTTCTTT.

This clonotype was detected many times. A much more abundant neighbour one base away suggests this may be a read error. This chain joins TRBV6-5 and TRBJ2-5; TRBD1 might be the D (5 bases). The CDR3 has 13 amino acids. V was pared by 6 bases and J by 11 bases, with 19 bases between. CDR1 and CDR2 from the germline V gene are MNHEY and SVGAGI. The CDR3 coding sequence is TGTGCCAGCAGCAAGGACCCAGGGTATGAGCAGTACTTC. As protein: CASSKDPGYEQYF.

This clonotype was detected once. Germline and junction disagree at one end, which may indicate a read error. The CDR3 reads CASSFYDGTFAAEVFF. CDR3 nucleotides: TGTGCCAGCAGTTTTTATGACGGGACCTTTGCCGCTGAAGTTTTCTTT. The chain couples TRBV12-3 or TRBV12-4 to TRBJ1-1, with D tentatively TRBD1 (5 bases). The CDR3 sequence is 16 residues long.

This clonotype was seen repeatedly, ten times or more. The gene calls are TRBV2 and TRBJ1-5; 9 nucleotides agree with TRBD1. J lost 6 bases, V lost 3 bases, and 6 bases had no gene match. CDR1 and CDR2 from the germline V gene are SNHLY and FYNNEI. The CDR3 is made up of 15 amino acids. In DNA, the CDR3 is TGTGCCAGCAGTGAGCAGGGACAGGGCCTTCAGCCCCAGCATTTT. Its protein is CASSEQGQGLQPQHF.

Ten or more counts support this clonotype. The V call is TRBV24-1, the J call TRBJ2-3; D is perhaps TRBD1 (6 bases). The V end lost 8 bases, the J end lost 4 bases, and 12 bases lay between the germline ends. The CDR3 extends over 13 amino acids. Looked up from germline, CDR1 is KGHDR and CDR2 is SFDVKD. The CDR3 DNA is TGTGCCACCACAGGCAGGGGAGCAGATACGCAGTATTTT. Encoded protein: CATTGRGADTQYF.

The chain joins TRBV5-6 to TRBJ1-5; TRBD1 agrees at 9 bases. This CDR3 is built from 16 residues. The germline V gene encodes CDR1 SGHDT and CDR2 YYEEEE. V lost 3 bases, J lost 7 bases, and 11 bases stayed unmatched. CDR3 DNA: TGTGCCAGCAGCTCCTTCGAGACAGGGGGACGGCAGCCCCAGCATTTT. This translates into CASSSFETGGRQPQHF.

The chain has TRBV20-1 and TRBJ1-6, with 9 nucleotides matching TRBD1. The junction had 7 bases not matched to a gene; V was cut back by 6 bases and J by 7 bases. In germline, CDR1 is DFQATT, CDR2 SNEGSKA (reference sequence). The CDR3 is made up of 14 amino acids. The CDR3 nucleotides read TGCAGTGCAAAACAGGGGGCCGAGAATTCACCCCTCCACTTT. Protein: CSAKQGAENSPLHF.

This clonotype was counted at least ten times. The chain recombines TRBV7-9 with TRBJ2-7; D is possibly TRBD2 (6 bases). Germline V gene sequence: CDR1 SEHNR, CDR2 FQNEAQ (reference sequence). The CDR3 loop spans 12 amino acids. Trimming removed 5 bases from V and 3 bases from J, with 8 bases in between. CDR3 amino acids: CASSTGVYEQYF. CDR3 in DNA: TGTGCCAGCAGCACGGGGGTCTACGAGCAGTACTTC. The full variable domain, with the rest looked up from reference TRBV7-9 and TRBJ2-7, is DTGVSQNPRHKITKRGQNVTFRCDPISEHNRLYWYRQTLGQGPEFLTYFQNEAQLEKSRLLSDRFSAERPKGSFSTLEIQRTEQGDSAMYLCASSTGVYEQYFGPGTRLTVT.

The genes are TRBV29-1 and TRBJ2-4; 8 bases align to TRBD2. Matching the DNA end better, TRBJ2-7 makes the J call doubtful. Per the germline V gene, CDR1 is SQVTM and CDR2 is ANQGSEA. The CDR3 is made up of 14 amino acids. The CDR3 region has the DNA TGCAGCGTGACGACTAGCGCCTCTGGCTACGAGCAGTACTTC. This codes for CSVTTSASGYEQYF.

Notes on this clonotype: Germline and junction disagree at one end, which may indicate a read error. The V and J genes are TRBV7-9 and TRBJ1-2; D is uncertain. CDR3 length: 17 residues. The germline CDR1 and CDR2 sequences are SEHNR and FQNEAQ (reference sequence). The CDR3 reads CASSLGTPDTTNYGYTF. The CDR3 nucleotides are TGCGCCAGCAGCCTCGGTACCCCAGACACCACGAACTATGGCTACACCTTC.

As regards this clonotype: An end of the junction does not agree with germline; a read error may underlie this. J is TRBJ1-5 and V is TRBV5-6; D is possibly TRBD1 (5 bases). CDR3 size: 14 residues. Germline V gives CDR1 SGHDT, CDR2 YYEEEE. The CDR3, as DNA: TGTACCAGCAGCTGGAGGGGCCGGAATCAGCCCCAGCATTTT. It yields the protein CTSSWRGRNQPQHF.

This chain connects TRBV12-3 or TRBV12-4 to TRBJ2-5, with D hard to call. With 6 bases removed from V and 11 bases from J, the gap between germline ends came to 19 bases. CDR3 length equals 13 residues. CDR3 in DNA: TGTGCCAGCAGCCCCTGGGTAGCTGATGAGCAGTACTTC. This sequence encodes CASSPWVADEQYF.

On this clonotype itself: Just one base apart from a much larger clone, this may be a read error. The gene calls are TRBV29-1 and TRBJ1-1; D gene unclear. The CDR3 is made up of 14 amino acids. Trimming cost V 7 bases and J 4 bases, with 19 bases left between them. Per germline, CDR1 SQVTM and CDR2 ANQGSEA. The CDR3 DNA reads as TGCAGCGCCGTCAATGGTGGAGGCAGCACTGAAGCTTTCTTT. Its translation is CSAVNGGGSTEAFF.

This chain links TRBV6-2 or TRBV6-3 with TRBJ2-7; TRBD1 agrees at 9 bases. This CDR3 is built from 20 residues. The germline V gene has CDR1 MNHEY and CDR2 SVGEGT. The V and J ends lost 2 bases and 2 bases, in that order; junction bases with no gene match: 19. CDR3 coding DNA: TGTGCCAGCAGTTACCCGAACCCTTTCCCGGACAGGGGTTCCCCCTACGAGCAGTACTTC. Protein sequence: CASSYPNPFPDRGSPYEQYF.

The V gene is TRBV7-9, the J gene TRBJ2-1, with D uncertain. The germline V and J ends were trimmed by 3 bases and 10 bases, with 4 bases remaining between them. This CDR3 is built from 10 residues. Germline V CDR1 and CDR2: SEHNR, FQNEAQ (reference sequence). CDR3 bases: TGTGCCAGCAGCTTCGGCGAGCAGTTCTTC. As protein: CASSFGEQFF.

The chain's CDR3 is CASRIAGGSYNEQFF. The CDR3 coding sequence is TGTGCCAGCAGAATAGCGGGAGGTTCCTACAATGAGCAGTTCTTC. The gene calls are TRBV2 and TRBJ2-1, with 10 positions matching TRBD2. V was pared by 6 bases and J by 1 base, with 3 bases of the junction left unmatched. Germline CDR1 SNHLY, CDR2 FYNNEI. The CDR3 consists of 15 residues.

This clonotype came up many times. V is TRBV7-2 and J is TRBJ2-7; no clear D. Germline loops: CDR1 SGHTA, CDR2 FQGNSA. There are 13 residues in the CDR3. V lost 4 bases to trimming and J lost 0 bases, with 7 bases between them. The CDR3 coding sequence is TGTGCCAGCAGCTCGACCCCCTCCTACGAGCAGTACTTC. Amino acid sequence: CASSSTPSYEQYF.

This clonotype has only a few counts. The chain is built from TRBV25-1 and TRBJ1-2; D is perhaps TRBD1 (5 bases). The CDR3 length is 12 residues. Germline loops: CDR1 MGHDK, CDR2 SYGVNS. V lost 4 bases and J 8 bases, leaving 11 bases between the germline ends. Here the CDR3 DNA reads TGTGCCAGCAGTGTTCCAGGGTGGGGCTACACCTTC. The encoded protein is CASSVPGWGYTF.